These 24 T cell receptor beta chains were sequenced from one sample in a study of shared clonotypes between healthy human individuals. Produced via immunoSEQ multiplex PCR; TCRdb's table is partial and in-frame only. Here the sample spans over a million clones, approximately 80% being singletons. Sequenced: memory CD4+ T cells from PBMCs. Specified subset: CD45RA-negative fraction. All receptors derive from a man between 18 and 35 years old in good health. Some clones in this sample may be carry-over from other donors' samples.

DNA of the CDR3: TGTGCCAGCAGTTCCCCCGGGACAGGGGCTTACGAGCAGTACTTC. Its protein is CASSSPGTGAYEQYF. The chain couples TRBV27 to TRBJ2-7; 10 bases map to TRBD1. CDR1 and CDR2 (germline): MNHEY, SMNVEV (reference sequence). The V gene end was trimmed by 4 bases and the J gene end by 4 bases; junction bases not matched to a gene: 7. The CDR3 has 15 amino acids.

CDR3 sequence (DNA): TGTGCCAGCAGTTTATCTGGGGCGTCAGTATGGGGGGGCTACACCTTC. Protein sequence: CASSLSGASVWGGYTF. The V and J genes are TRBV28 and TRBJ1-2, with D tentatively TRBD1 (5 bases). Germline V CDR1 and CDR2: MDHEN, SYDVKM. The CDR3 is 16 residues long. Trimming stripped 1 base from V and 8 bases from J, with 20 bases between.

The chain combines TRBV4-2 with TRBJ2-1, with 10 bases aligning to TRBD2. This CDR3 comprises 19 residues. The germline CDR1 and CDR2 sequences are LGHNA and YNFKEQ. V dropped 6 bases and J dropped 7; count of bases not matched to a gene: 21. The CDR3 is CASRKSRWGAGGQANEQFF. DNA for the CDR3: TGTGCCAGCAGGAAGAGTAGATGGGGAGCGGGAGGGCAGGCTAATGAGCAGTTCTTC.

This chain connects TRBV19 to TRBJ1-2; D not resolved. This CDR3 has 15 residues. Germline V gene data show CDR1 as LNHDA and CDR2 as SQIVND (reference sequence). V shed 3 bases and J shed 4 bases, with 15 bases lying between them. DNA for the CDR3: TGTGCCAGTAGTATTGTCATCGGCATTACCTATGGCTACACCTTC. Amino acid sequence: CASSIVIGITYGYTF.

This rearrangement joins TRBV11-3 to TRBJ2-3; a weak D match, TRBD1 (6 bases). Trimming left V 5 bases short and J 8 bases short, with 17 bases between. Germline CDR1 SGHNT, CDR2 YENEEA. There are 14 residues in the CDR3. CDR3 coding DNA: TGTGCCAGCAGCCGAGATAGGGACACCCCTACGCAGTATTTT. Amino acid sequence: CASSRDRDTPTQYF.

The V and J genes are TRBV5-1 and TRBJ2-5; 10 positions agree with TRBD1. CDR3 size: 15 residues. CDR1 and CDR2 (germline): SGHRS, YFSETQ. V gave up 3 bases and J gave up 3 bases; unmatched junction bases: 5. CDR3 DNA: TGCGCCAGCAGCTGGACCGGGACAGGGGAAGAGACCCAGTACTTC. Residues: CASSWTGTGEETQYF.

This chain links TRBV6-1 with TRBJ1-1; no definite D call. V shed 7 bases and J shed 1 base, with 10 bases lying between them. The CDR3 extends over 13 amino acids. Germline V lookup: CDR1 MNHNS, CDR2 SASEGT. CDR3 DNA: TGTGCCAGCAAGTCGCGGCAGAACACTGAAGCTTTCTTT. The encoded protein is CASKSRQNTEAFF.

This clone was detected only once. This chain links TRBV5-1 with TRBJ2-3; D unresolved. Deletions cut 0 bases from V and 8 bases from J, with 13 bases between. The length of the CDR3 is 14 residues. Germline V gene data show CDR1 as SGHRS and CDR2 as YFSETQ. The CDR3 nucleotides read TGCGCCAGCAGCTTGGGTGGCTACGGAAGTACGCAGTATTTT. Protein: CASSLGGYGSTQYF.

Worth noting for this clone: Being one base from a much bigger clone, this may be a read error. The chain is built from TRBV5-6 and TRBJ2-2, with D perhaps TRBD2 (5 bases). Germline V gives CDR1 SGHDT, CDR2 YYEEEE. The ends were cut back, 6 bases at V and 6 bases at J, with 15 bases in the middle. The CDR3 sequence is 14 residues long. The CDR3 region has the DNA TGTGCCAGCACCCCTCGGGCCGGGGCCGGGGAGCTGTTTTTT. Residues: CASTPRAGAGELFF. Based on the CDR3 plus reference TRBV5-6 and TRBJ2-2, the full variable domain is DAGVTQSPTHLIKTRGQQVTLRCSPKSGHDTVSWYQQALGQGPQFIFQYYEEEERQRGNFPDRFSGHQFPNYSSELNVNALLLGDSALYLCASTPRAGAGELFFGEGSRLTVL.

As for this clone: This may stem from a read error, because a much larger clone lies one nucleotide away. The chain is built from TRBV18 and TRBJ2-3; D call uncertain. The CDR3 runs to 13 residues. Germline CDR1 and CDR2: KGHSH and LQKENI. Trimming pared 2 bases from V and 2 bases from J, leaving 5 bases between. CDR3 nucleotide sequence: TGTGCCAGCTCACCAAGACTCACAGATACGCAGTATTTT. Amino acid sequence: CASSPRLTDTQYF.

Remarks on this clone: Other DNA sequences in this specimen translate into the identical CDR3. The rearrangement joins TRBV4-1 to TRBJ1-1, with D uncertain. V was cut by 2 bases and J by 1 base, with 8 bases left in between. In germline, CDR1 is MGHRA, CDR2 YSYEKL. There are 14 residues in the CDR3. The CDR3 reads CASSQPTRNTEAFF. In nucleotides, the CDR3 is TGCGCCAGCAGCCAACCTACACGGAACACTGAAGCTTTCTTT.

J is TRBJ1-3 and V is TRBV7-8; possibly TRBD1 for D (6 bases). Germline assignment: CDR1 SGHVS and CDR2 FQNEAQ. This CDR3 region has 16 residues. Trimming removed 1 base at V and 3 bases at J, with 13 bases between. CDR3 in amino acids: CASSLGGAALGNTIYF. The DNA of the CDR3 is TGTGCCAGCAGCTTAGGGGGGGCCGCGCTTGGAAACACCATATATTTT.

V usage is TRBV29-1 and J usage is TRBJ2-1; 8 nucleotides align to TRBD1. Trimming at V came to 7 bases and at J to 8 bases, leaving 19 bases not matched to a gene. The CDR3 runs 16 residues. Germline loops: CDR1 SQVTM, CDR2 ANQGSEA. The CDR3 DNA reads TGCAGCGCCCCCCGAGATAGGCAGGGGGCTTTCTATGAGCAGTTCTTC. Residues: CSAPRDRQGAFYEQFF.

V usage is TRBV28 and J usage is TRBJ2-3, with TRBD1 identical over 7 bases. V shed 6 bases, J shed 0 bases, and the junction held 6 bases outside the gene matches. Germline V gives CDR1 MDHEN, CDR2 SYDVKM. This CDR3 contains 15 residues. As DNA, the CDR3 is TGTGCCAGCAGAACTCCCAGGGGGAGCACAGATACGCAGTATTTT. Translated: CASRTPRGSTDTQYF.

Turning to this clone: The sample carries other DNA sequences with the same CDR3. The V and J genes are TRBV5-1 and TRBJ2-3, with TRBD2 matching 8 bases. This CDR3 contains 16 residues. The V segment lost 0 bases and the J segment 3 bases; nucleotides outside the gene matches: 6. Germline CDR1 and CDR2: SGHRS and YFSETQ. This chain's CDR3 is CASSLEPSGSTDTQYF. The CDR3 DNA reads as TGCGCCAGCAGCTTGGAACCTAGCGGGTCAACAGATACGCAGTATTTT.

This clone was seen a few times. In DNA form, the CDR3 reads TGTGCCAGCAGCTTGCAGGGAGGGGCTGAGGAGCAGTACTTC. Its protein is CASSLQGGAEEQYF. The chain couples TRBV5-6 to TRBJ2-7; 7 nucleotides align to TRBD2. There are 14 residues in the CDR3. CDR1 and CDR2 from the germline V gene are SGHDT and YYEEEE. The V segment lost 1 base and the J segment 7 bases; nucleotides outside the gene matches: 8. Full variable domain (outside the CDR3, taken from reference TRBV5-6 and TRBJ2-7): DAGVTQSPTHLIKTRGQQVTLRCSPKSGHDTVSWYQQALGQGPQFIFQYYEEEERQRGNFPDRFSGHQFPNYSSELNVNALLLGDSALYLCASSLQGGAEEQYFGPGTRLTVT.

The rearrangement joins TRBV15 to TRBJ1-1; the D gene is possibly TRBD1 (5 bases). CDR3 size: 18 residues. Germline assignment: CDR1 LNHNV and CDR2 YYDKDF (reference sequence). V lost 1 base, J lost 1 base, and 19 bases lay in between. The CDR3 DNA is TGTGCCACCAGCAGAGGGTCCTCGGGGGGGAAAGGGAACACTGAAGCTTTCTTT. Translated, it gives CATSRGSSGGKGNTEAFF.

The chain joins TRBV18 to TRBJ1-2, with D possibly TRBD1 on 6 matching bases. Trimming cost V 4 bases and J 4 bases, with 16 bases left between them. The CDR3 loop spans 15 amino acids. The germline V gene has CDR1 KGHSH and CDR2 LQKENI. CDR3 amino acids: CASSLTREGGYGYTF. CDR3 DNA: TGTGCCAGCTCACTAACACGGGAAGGGGGCTATGGCTACACCTTC.

In DNA, the CDR3 is TGTGCCAGCAGCTTAGCGGATGGTCGCCAAGGGGAGCAGTACTTC. This encodes CASSLADGRQGEQYF. The chain combines TRBV7-2 with TRBJ2-7; D uncertain. Trimming removed 0 bases at V and 7 bases at J, with 16 bases between. Germline loops: CDR1 SGHTA, CDR2 FQGNSA. The CDR3 has 15 amino acids.

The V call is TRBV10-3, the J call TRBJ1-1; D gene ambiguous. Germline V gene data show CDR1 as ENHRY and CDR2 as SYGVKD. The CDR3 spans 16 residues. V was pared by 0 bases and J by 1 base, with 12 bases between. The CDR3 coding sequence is TGTGCCATCAGTGAGTCCAGGTCATTCCGGAACACTGAAGCTTTCTTT. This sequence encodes CAISESRSFRNTEAFF.

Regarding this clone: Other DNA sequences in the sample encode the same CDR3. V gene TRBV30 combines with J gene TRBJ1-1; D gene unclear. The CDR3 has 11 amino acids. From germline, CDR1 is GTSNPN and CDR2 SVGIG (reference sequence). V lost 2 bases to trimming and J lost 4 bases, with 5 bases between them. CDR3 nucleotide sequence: TGTGCCTGGAGTCCCCGCACTGAAGCTTTCTTT. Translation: CAWSPRTEAFF.

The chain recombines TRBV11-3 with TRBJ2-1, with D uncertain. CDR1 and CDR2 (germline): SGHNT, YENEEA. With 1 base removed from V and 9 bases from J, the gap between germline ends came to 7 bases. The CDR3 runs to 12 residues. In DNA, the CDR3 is TGTGCCAGCAGCTTAGGATCAGGTGAGCAGTTCTTC. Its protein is CASSLGSGEQFF.

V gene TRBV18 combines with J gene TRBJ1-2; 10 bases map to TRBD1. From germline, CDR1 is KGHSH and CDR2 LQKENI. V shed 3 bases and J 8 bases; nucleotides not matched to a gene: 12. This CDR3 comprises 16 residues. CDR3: CASSPGQGGIRGGYTF. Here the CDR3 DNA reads TGTGCCAGCTCACCCGGACAGGGGGGTATTCGAGGGGGCTACACCTTC.

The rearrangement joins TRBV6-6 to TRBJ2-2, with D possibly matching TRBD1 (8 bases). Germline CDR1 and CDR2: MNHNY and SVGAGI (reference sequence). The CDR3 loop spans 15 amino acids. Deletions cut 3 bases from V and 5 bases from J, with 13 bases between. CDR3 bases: TGTGCCAGCAGTTATAACAGGGGGGGAACCGGGGAGCTGTTTTTT. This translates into CASSYNRGGTGELFF.